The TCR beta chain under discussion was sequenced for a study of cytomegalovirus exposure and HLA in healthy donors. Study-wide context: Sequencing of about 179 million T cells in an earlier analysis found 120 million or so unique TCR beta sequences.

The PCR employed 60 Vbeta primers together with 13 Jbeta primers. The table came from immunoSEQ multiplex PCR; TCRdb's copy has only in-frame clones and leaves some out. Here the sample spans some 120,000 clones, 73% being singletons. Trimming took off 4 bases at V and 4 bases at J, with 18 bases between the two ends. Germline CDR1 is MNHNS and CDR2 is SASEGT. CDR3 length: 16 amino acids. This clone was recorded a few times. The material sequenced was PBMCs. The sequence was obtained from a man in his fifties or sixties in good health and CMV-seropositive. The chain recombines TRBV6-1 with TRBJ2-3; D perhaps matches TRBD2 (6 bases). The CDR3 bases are TGTGCCAGCAGTGCAACCGGGACTTTACATGCAGATACGCAGTATTTT. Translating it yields CASSATGTLHADTQYF.